These T cell receptor beta chains were read from a single sample in a study of blood T cell repertoires in COVID-19. Repertoires were generated with immunoSEQ multiplex PCR, while TCRdb's copy carries only in-frame clones and drops some. The data show about 430,000 clones, with 70% to 90% seen just once and 1.4% to 1.5% held by the top ten. The specimen sequenced was PBMCs or T cells enriched from blood (not recorded which). The receptors were gathered from a woman younger than 30 who had been exposed to COVID-19. CDR3s include the opening cysteine and the closing phenylalanine or tryptophan. D genes are given only for firm matches.

>.|14|TRBJ1-2|TRBV5-7
TGTGCCAGCACCCCATCACGGGGAATCTATGGCTACACCTTT
CASTPSRGIYGYTF
>.|12|TRBJ2-2|TRBV7-6
TGTGCCAGCAGCTTTAAATCCGGGGAGCTGTTTTTT
CASSFKSGELFF
>TRBD1|15|TRBJ1-4|TRBV18
TGTGCCAGCACCAGAGTGGCAGGGGGGAAAGAAAAACTGTTTTTT
CASTRVAGGKEKLFF
>TRBD1|16|TRBJ2-3|TRBV5-8
TGTGCCAGCAGCCCCGGGACAGGGGGCAGGGGAGATACGCAGTATTTT
CASSPGTGGRGDTQYF
>.|15|TRBJ2-1|TRBV5-1
TGCGCCAGCAGCTCTGAGGGGGAGTCCTACAATGAGCAGTTCTTC
CASSSEGESYNEQFF
>.|10|TRBJ2-3|TRBV9
TGTGCCAGCAGTGAGGATACGCAGTATTTT
CASSEDTQYF
>.|13|TRBJ2-7|TRBV5-1
TGCGCCAGCAGTCCGCTTTCAGCCTACGAGCAGTACTTC
CASSPLSAYEQYF
>.|14|TRBJ1-1|TRBV13
TGTGCCAGCGCGGGGCAGCGGGCGAACACTGAAGCTTTCTTT
CASAGQRANTEAFF
>.|11|TRBJ2-7|TRBV5-6
TGTGCCAGCAGCGCGTCCTACGAGCAGTACTTC
CASSASYEQYF
>TRBD1|18|TRBJ1-5|TRBV27
TGTGCCAGCAGCCCTACGACAGGGGGCATAAGCCCCAATCAGCCCCAGCATTTT
CASSPTTGGISPNQPQHF
>.|19|TRBJ2-1|TRBV27
TGTGCCAGCAGTCTATTACCGCCCGGTACAGGGAGGGTTGACAATGAGCAGTTCTTC
CASSLLPPGTGRVDNEQFF
>.|11|TRBJ2-7|TRBV5-3
TGTGCCAGAAGCCGGTGCGCCGAGCAGTACTTC
CARSRCAEQYF
>TRBD1|16|TRBJ2-7|TRBV28
TGTGCCAGCAGGGCGCGGGGACAGGGATTTCCCTACGAGCAGTACTTC
CASRARGQGFPYEQYF
>.|15|TRBJ2-1|TRBV4-1
TGCGCCAGCAGCCAAGCGTTCCGTCCCTACAATGAGCAGTTCTTC
CASSQAFRPYNEQFF
>.|13|TRBJ2-7|TRBV13
TGTGCCAGCAAAGAGCGGGCGGCCTACGAGCAGTACTTC
CASKERAAYEQYF
>TRBD1|15|TRBJ2-7|TRBV18
TGTGCCAGCTCACCAATCAGACAGGGTGGGAACGAGCAGTACTTC
CASSPIRQGGNEQYF
>TRBD2|16|TRBJ2-7|TRBV7-9
TGTGCCAGCAGAACAAAGGGACTAGCGGGAGAAAGCGAGCAGTACTTC
CASRTKGLAGESEQYF
>TRBD2|13|TRBJ2-5|TRBV3-1/TRBV3-2
TGTGCCAGCACCCGAGCGGGAGAGGCTCCCCAGTACTTC
CASTRAGEAPQYF
>TRBD1|15|TRBJ1-1|TRBV4-1
TGCGCCAGCAGCCAGCTCGAGGGGGCCTACACTGAAGCTTTCTTT
CASSQLEGAYTEAFF
>TRBD2|16|TRBJ2-3|TRBV5-6
TGTGCCAGCAGCTTGGGGCTAGCGGGAAGAAGGGATACGCAGTATTTT
CASSLGLAGRRDTQYF
>TRBD2|21|TRBJ2-1|TRBV19
TGTGCCAGTAGTACCGCGGCCCATGAGCGGGGGATGAAAGGCTCCTACAATGAGCAGTTCTTC
CASSTAAHERGMKGSYNEQFF
>.|13|TRBJ2-7|TRBV19
TGTGCCAGTAGTTTTACCAGGGCTTACGAGCAGTACTTC
CASSFTRAYEQYF